The clone carrying this TCR beta chain was recorded a few times. The source of the sample is a study of cytomegalovirus exposure and HLA in healthy donors. The CDR3 extends over 15 amino acids. With 6 bases removed from V and 0 bases from J, the gap between germline ends came to 12 bases. Germline V CDR1 and CDR2: GTSNPN, SVGIG (reference sequence). 13 Jbeta primers and 60 Vbeta primers were used for the PCR. Data came from immunoSEQ multiplex PCR; TCRdb stores just in-frame clones and leaves some out. Altogether 200,000 to 250,000 clones are present, 65% to 75% being singletons, with the ten largest covering approximately 1.7%.

What was sequenced was PBMCs. The chain carries TRBV30 and TRBJ1-6; D remains unclear. The receptor comes from a woman aged 30 to 39 in good health and CMV-seronegative. The CDR3 protein is CACRRESSYNSPLHF. CDR3 in DNA: TGTGCCTGTAGGCGGGAGAGCTCCTATAATTCACCCCTCCACTTT. Filled out from reference TRBV30 and TRBJ1-6, the complete variable domain reads SQTIHQWPATLVQPVGSPLSLECTVEGTSNPNLYWYRQAAGRGLQLLFYSVGIGQISSEVPQNLSASRPQDRQFILSSKKLLLSDSGFYLCACRRESSYNSPLHFGNGTRLTVT.